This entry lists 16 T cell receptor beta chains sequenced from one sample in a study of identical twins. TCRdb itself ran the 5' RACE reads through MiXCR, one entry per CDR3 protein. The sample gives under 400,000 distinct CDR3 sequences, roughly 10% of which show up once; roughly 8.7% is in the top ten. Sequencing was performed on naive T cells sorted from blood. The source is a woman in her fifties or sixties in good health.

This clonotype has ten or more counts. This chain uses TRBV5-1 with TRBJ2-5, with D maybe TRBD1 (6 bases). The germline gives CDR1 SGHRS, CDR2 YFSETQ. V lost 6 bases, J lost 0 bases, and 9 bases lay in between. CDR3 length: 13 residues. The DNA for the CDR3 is TGCGCCAGCAATAAGGGGGACCAAGAGACCCAGTACTTC. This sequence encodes CASNKGDQETQYF.

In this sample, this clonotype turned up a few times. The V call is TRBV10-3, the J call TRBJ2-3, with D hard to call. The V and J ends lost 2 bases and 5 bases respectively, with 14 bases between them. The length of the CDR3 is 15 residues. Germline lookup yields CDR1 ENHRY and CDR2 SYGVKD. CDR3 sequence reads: CAISEPVGHIDTQYF. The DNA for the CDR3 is TGTGCCATCAGTGAGCCAGTCGGCCACATAGATACGCAGTATTTT.

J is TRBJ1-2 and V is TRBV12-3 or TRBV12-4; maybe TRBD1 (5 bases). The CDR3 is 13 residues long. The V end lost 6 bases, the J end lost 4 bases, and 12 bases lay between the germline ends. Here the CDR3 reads CASRGTETYGYTF. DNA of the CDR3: TGTGCCAGCAGAGGGACGGAAACCTATGGCTACACCTTC.

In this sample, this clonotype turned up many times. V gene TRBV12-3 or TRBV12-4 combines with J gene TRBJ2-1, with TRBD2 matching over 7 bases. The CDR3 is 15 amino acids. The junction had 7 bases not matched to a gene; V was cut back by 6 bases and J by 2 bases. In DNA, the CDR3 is TGTGCCAGCAGCCCAGGGAGCGGGGCCTACAATGAGCAGTTCTTC. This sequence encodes CASSPGSGAYNEQFF.

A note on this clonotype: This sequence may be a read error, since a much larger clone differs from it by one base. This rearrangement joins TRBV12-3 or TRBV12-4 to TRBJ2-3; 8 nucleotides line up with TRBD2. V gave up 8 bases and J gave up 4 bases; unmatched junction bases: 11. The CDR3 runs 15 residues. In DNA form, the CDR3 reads TGTGCCAGCTCCCGGGGGGGAGAGGCCTCAGATACGCAGTATTTT. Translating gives CASSRGGEASDTQYF.

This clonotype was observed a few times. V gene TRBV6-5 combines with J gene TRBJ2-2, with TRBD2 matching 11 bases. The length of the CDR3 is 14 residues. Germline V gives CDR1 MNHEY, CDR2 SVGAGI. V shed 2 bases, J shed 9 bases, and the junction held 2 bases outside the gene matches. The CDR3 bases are TGTGCCAGCAGTTACCAGACTAGCGGGAGGGAGCTGTTTTTT. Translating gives CASSYQTSGRELFF.

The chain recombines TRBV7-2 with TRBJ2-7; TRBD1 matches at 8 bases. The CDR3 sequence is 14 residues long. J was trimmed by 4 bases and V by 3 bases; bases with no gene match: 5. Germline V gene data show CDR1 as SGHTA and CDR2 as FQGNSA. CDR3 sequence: CASSLTGVWYEQYF. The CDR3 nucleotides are TGTGCCAGCAGCTTGACAGGGGTTTGGTACGAGCAGTACTTC.

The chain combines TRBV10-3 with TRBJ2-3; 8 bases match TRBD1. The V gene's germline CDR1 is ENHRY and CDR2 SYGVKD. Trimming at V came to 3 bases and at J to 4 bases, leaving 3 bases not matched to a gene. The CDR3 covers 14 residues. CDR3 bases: TGTGCCATCAGTGAACTACAGGGGGCAGATACGCAGTATTTT. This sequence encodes CAISELQGADTQYF.

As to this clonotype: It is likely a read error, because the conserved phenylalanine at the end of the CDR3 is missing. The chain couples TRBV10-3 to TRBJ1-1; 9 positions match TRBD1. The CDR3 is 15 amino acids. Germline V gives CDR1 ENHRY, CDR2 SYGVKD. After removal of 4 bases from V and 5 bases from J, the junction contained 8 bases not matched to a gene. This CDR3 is CAISVNRGRVTEAFY. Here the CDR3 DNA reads TGTGCCATCAGTGTAAACAGGGGGCGAGTTACTGAAGCTTTCTAT.

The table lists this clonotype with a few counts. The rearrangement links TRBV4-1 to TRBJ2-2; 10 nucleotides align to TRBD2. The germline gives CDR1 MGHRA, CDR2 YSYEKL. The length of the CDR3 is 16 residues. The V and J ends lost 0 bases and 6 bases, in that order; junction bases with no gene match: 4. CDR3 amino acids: CASSQDLAGEAGELFF. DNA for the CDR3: TGCGCCAGCAGCCAAGACCTAGCGGGGGAGGCCGGGGAGCTGTTTTTT.

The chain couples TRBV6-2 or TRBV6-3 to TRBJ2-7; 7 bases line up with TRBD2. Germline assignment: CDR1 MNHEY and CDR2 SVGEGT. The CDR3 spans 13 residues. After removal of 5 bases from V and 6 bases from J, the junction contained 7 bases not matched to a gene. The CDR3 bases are TGTGCCAGCAGTCCAACTTGGGGGGGCGAGCAGTACTTC. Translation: CASSPTWGGEQYF.

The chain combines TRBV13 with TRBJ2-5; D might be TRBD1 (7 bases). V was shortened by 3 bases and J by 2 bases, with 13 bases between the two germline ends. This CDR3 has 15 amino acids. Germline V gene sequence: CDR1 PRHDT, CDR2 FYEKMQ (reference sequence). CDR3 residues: CASSLEGAGQETQYF. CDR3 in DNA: TGTGCCAGCAGCTTGGAGGGGGCGGGACAAGAGACCCAGTACTTC.

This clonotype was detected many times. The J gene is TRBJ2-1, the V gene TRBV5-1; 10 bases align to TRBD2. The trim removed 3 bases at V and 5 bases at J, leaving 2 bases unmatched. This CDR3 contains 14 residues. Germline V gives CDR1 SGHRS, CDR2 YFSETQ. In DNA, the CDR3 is TGCGCCAGCAGCTCAGGACTAGCGGACAATGAGCAGTTCTTC. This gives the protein CASSSGLADNEQFF. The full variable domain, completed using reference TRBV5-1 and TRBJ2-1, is KAGVTQTPRYLIKTRGQQVTLSCSPISGHRSVSWYQQTPGQGLQFLFEYFSETQRNKGNFPGRFSGRQFSNSRSEMNVSTLELGDSALYLCASSSGLADNEQFFGPGTRLTVL.

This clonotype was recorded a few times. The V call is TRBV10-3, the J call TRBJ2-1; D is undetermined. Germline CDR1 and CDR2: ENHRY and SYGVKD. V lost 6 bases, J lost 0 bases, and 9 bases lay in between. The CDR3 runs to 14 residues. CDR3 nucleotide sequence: TGTGCCATCAGATGGCGCGACTCCTACAATGAGCAGTTCTTC. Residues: CAIRWRDSYNEQFF.

Written as DNA, the CDR3 is TGCAGCGTGGCGAAAGAGACCCAGTACTTC. Protein: CSVAKETQYF. The chain couples TRBV29-1 to TRBJ2-5; D remains ambiguous. This CDR3 is 10 amino acids long. V lost 6 bases and J 3 bases, leaving 5 bases between the germline ends. Germline V CDR1 and CDR2: SQVTM, ANQGSEA.

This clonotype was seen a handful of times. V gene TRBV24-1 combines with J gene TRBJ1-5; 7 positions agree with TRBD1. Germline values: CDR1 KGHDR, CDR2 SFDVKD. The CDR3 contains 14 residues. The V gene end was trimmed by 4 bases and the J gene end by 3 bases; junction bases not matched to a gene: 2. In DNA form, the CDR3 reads TGTGCCACCAGTGACGGGACAGTCAATCAGCCCCAGCATTTT. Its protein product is CATSDGTVNQPQHF.